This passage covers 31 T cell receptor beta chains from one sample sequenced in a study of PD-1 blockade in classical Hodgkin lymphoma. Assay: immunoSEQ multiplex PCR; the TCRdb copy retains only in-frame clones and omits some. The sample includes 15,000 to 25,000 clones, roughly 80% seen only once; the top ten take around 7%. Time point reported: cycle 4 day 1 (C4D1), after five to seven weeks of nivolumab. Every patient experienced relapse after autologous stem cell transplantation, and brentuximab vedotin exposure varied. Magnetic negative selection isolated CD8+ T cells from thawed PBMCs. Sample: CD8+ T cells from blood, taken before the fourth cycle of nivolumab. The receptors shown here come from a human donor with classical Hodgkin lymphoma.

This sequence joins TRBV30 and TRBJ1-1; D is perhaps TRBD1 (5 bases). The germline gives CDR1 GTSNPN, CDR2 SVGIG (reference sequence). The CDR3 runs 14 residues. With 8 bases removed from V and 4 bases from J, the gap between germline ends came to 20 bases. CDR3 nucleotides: TGTGCCCAAAGGTCAAGCCTGGGGGTCACTGAAGCTTTCTTT. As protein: CAQRSSLGVTEAFF.

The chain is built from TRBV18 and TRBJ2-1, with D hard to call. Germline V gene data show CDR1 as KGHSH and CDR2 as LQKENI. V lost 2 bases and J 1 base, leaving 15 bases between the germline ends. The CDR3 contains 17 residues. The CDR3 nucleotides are TGTGCCAGCTCACCAGTGAAAGACCTTAGGTCCTACAATGAGCAGTTCTTC. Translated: CASSPVKDLRSYNEQFF.

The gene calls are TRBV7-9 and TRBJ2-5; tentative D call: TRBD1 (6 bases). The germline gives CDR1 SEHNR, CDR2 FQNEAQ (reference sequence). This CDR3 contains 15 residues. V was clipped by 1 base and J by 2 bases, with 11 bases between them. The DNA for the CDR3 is TGTGCCAGCAGCTTAGGTCCAGGGGCGCAAGAGACCCAGTACTTC. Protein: CASSLGPGAQETQYF.

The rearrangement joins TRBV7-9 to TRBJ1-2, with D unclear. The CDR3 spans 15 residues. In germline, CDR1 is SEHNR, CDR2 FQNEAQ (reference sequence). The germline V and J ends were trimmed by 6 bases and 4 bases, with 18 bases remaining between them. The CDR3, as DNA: TGTGCCAGCAGTCATGGACCGTCCCTTGTCTATGGCTACACCTTC. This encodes CASSHGPSLVYGYTF. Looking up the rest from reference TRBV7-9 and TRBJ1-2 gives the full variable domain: DTGVSQNPRHKITKRGQNVTFRCDPISEHNRLYWYRQTLGQGPEFLTYFQNEAQLEKSRLLSDRFSAERPKGSFSTLEIQRTEQGDSAMYLCASSHGPSLVYGYTFGSGTRLTVV.

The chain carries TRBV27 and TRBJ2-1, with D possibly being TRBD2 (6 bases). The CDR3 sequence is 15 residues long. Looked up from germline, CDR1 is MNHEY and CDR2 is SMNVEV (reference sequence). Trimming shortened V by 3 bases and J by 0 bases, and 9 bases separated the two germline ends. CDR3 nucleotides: TGTGCCAGCAGTTTGGGGGGAAGCTCCTACAATGAGCAGTTCTTC. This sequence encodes CASSLGGSSYNEQFF.

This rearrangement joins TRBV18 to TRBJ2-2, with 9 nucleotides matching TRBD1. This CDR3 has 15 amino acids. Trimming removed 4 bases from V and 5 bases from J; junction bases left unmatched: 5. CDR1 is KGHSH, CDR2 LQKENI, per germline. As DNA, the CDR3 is TGTGCCAGCTCACTACAGGGGGCCAAAACCGGGGAGCTGTTTTTT. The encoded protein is CASSLQGAKTGELFF.

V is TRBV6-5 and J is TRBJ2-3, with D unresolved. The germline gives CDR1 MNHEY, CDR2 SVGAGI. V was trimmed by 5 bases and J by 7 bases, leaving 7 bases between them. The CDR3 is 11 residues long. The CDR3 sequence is CASSKQYTQYF. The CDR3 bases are TGTGCCAGCAGTAAACAGTATACGCAGTATTTT.

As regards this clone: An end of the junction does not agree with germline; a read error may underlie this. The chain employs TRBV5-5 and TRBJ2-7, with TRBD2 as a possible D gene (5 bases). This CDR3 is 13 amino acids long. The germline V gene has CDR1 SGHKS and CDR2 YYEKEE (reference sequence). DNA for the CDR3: TGTGCCAGCAGTCTAGCCTTCTCCCACGAGCAGTACTTC. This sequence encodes CASSLAFSHEQYF.

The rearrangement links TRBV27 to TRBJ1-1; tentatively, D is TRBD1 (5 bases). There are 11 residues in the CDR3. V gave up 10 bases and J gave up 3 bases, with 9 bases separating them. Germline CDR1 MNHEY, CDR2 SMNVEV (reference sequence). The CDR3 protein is CATGGDTEAFF. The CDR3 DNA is TGTGCCACCGGGGGGGACACTGAAGCTTTCTTT.

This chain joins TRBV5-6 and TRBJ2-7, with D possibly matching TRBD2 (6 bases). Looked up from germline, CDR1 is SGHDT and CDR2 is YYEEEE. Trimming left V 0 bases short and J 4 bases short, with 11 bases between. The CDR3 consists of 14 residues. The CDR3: CASSLGGDRYEQYF. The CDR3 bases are TGTGCCAGCAGCTTGGGGGGGGACCGGTACGAGCAGTACTTC.

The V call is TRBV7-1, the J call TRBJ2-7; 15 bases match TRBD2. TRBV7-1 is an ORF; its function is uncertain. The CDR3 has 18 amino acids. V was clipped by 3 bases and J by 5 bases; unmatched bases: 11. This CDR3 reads CASSSGLAGGTQDHEQYF. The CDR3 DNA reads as TGTGCCAGCAGCTCGGGACTAGCGGGGGGAACCCAAGACCACGAGCAGTACTTC.

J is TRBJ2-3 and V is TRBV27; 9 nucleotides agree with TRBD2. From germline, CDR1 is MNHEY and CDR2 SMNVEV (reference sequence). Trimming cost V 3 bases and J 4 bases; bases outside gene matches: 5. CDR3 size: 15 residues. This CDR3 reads CASSFGLAGPDTQYF. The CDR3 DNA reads TGTGCCAGCAGTTTTGGTCTAGCGGGGCCAGATACGCAGTATTTT.

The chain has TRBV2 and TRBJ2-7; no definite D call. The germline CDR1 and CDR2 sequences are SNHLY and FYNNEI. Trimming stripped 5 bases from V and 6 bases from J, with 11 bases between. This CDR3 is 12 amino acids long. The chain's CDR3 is CASSSIVAEQYF. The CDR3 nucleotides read TGTGCCAGCAGTTCCATCGTTGCCGAGCAGTACTTC.

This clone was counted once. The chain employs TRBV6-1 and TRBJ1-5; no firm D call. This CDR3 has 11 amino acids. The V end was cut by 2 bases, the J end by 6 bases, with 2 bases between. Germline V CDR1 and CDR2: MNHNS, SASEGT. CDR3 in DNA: TGTGCCAGCAGTGAACTTCAGCCCCAGCATTTT. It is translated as CASSELQPQHF.

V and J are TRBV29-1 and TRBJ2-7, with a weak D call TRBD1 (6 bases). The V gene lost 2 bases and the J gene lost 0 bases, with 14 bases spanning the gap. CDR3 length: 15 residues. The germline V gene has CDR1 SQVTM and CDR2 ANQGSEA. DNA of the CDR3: TGCAGCGTTGAACAGGGACAATCTAGCTCCTACGAGCAGTACTTC. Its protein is CSVEQGQSSSYEQYF.

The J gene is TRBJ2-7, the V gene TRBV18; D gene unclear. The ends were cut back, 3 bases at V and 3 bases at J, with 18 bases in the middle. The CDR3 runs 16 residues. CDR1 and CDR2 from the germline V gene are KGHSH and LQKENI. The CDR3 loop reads CASSPTPLLDLYEQYF. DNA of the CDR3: TGTGCCAGCTCACCGACTCCACTTTTGGACCTCTACGAGCAGTACTTC. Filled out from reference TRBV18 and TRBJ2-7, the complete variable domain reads NAGVMQNPRHLVRRRGQEARLRCSPMKGHSHVYWYRQLPEEGLKFMVYLQKENIIDESGMPKERFSAEFPKEGPSILRIQQVVRGDSAAYFCASSPTPLLDLYEQYFGPGTRLTVT.

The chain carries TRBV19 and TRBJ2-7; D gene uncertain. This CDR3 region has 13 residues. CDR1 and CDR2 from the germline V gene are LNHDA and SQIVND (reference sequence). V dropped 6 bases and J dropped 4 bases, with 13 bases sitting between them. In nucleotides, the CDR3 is TGTGCCAGTAGCCCCTCCGGTGGGTACGAGCAGTACTTC. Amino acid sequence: CASSPSGGYEQYF.

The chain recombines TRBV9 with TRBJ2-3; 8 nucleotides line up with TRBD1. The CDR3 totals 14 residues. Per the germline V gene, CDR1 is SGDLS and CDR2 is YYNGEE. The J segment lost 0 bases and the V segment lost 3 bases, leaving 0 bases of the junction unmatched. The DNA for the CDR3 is TGTGCCAGCAGCGGGACAGGGAGCACAGATACGCAGTATTTT. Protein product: CASSGTGSTDTQYF.

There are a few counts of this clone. As DNA, the CDR3 is TGCAGCGTTAGGGACAGTCGCTATGGCTACACCTTC. Translating gives CSVRDSRYGYTF. The rearrangement joins TRBV29-1 to TRBJ1-2; 7 bases match TRBD1. Germline CDR1 and CDR2: SQVTM and ANQGSEA. The trim removed 5 bases at V and 4 bases at J, leaving 4 bases unmatched. The CDR3 is made up of 12 amino acids.

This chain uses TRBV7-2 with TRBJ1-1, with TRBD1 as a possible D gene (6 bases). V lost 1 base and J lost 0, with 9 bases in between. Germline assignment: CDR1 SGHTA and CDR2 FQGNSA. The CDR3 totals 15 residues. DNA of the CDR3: TGTGCCAGCAGCTTAGTCTCAGGGGTGAACACTGAAGCTTTCTTT. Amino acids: CASSLVSGVNTEAFF. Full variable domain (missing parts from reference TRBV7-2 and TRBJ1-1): GAGVSQSPSNKVTEKGKDVELRCDPISGHTALYWYRQSLGQGLEFLIYFQGNSAPDKSGLPSDRFSAERTGGSVSTLTIQRTQQEDSAVYLCASSLVSGVNTEAFFGQGTRLTVV.

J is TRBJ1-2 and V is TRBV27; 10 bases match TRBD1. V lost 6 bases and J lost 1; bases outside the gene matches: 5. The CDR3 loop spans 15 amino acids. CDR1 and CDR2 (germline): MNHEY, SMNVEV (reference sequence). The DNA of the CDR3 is TGTGCCAGCAGGGACAGGGGGGTAGTTAACTATGGCTACACCTTC. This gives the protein CASRDRGVVNYGYTF.

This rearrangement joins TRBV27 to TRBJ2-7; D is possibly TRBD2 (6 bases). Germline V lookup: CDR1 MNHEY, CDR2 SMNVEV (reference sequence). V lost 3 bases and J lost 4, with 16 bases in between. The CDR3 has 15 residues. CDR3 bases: TGTGCCAGCAGTTTCACGGGGGAGGTGGGGTACGAGCAGTACTTC. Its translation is CASSFTGEVGYEQYF.

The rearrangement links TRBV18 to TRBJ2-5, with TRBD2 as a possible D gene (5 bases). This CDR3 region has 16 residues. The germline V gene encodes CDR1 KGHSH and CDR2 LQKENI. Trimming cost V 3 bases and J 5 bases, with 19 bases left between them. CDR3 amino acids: CASSPGRTPTGETQYF. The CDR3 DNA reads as TGTGCCAGCTCACCCGGAAGGACTCCCACCGGGGAGACCCAGTACTTC.

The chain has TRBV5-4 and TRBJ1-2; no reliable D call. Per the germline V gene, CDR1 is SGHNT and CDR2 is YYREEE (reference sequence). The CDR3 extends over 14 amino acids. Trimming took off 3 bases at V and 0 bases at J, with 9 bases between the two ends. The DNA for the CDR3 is TGTGCCAGCAGCTCCCTTCGCGCTAACTATGGCTACACCTTC. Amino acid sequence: CASSSLRANYGYTF.

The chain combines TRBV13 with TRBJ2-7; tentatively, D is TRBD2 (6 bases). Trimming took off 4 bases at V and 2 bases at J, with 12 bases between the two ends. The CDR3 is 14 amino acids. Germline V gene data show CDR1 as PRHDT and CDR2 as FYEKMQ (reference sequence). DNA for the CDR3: TGTGCCAGCAGCTCTATAGGACTACCCTACGAGCAGTACTTC. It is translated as CASSSIGLPYEQYF.

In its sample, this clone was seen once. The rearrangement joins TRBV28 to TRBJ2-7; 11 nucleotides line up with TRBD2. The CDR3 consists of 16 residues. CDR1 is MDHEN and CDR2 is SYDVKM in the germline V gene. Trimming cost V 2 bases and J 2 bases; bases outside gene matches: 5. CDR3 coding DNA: TGTGCCAGCAGTTTAGGGGTTAGCGGGGGGGCCTACGAGCAGTACTTC. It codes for CASSLGVSGGAYEQYF. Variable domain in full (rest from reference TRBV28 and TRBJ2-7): DVKVTQSSRYLVKRTGEKVFLECVQDMDHENMFWYRQDPGLGLRLIYFSYDVKMKEKGDIPEGYSVSREKKERFSLILESASTNQTSMYLCASSLGVSGGAYEQYFGPGTRLTVT.

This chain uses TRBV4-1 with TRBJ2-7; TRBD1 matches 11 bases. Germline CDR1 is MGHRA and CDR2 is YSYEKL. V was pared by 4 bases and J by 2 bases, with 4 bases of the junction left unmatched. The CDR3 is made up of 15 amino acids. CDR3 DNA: TGCGCCAGCAGCCCCGCGGGACAGGGGGCCTACGAGCAGTACTTC. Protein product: CASSPAGQGAYEQYF.

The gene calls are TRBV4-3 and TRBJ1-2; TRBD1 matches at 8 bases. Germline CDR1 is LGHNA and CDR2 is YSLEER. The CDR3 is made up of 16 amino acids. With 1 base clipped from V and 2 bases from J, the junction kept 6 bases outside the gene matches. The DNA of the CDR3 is TGCGCCAGCAGCCAAGTGGCGAGGGACAGGAACTATGGCTACACCTTC. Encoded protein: CASSQVARDRNYGYTF.

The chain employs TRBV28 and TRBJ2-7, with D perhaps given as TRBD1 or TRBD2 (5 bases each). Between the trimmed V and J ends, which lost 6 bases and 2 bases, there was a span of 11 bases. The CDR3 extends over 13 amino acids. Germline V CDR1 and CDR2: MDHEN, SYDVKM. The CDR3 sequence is CASRWDGTYEQYF. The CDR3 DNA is TGTGCCAGCAGGTGGGACGGTACCTACGAGCAGTACTTC.

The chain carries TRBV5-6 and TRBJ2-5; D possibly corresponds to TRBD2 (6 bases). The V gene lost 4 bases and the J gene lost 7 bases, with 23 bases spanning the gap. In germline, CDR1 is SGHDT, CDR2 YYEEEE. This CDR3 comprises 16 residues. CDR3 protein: CASSTRDSGIIGTQYF. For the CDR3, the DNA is TGTGCCAGCAGCACACGGGACTCCGGGATTATAGGGACCCAGTACTTC.

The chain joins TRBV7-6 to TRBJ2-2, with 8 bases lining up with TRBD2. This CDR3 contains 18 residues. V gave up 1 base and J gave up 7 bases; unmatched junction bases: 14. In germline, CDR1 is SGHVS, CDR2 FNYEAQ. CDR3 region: CASSLVITGTRKDGELFF. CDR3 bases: TGTGCCAGCAGCTTAGTTATAACCGGGACTAGAAAAGACGGGGAGCTGTTTTTT.